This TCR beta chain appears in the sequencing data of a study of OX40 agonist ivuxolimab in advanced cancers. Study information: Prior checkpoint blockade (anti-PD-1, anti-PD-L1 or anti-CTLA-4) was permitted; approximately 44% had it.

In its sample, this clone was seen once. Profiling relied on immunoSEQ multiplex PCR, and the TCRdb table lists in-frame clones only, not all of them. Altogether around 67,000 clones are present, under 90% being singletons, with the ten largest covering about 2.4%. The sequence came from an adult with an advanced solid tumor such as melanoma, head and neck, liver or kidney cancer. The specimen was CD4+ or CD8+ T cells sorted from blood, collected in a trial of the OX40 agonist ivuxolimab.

CDR3 protein: CATSRGRGRLEETQYF. CDR3 nucleotides: TGTGCCACCAGCAGAGGAAGAGGGAGACTCGAAGAGACCCAGTACTTC. This chain links TRBV15 with TRBJ2-5, with D possibly TRBD2 on 5 matching bases. Germline V gives CDR1 LNHNV, CDR2 YYDKDF (reference sequence). V was clipped by 1 base and J by 3 bases, with 15 bases between them. The CDR3 has 16 residues.